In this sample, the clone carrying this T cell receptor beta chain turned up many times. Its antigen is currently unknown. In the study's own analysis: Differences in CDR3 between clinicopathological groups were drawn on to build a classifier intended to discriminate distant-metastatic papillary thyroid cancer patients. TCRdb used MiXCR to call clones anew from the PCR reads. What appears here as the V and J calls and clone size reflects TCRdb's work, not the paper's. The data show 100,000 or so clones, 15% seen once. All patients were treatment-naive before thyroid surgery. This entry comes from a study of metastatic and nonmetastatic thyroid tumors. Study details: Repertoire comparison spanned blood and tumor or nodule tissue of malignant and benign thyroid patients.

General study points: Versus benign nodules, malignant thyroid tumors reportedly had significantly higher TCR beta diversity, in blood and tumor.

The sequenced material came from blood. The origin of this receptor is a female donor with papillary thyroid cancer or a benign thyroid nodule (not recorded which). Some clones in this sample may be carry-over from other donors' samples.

CDR3: CASLYAGIQHF. The CDR3 nucleotides read TGTGCCAGCCTTTATGCGGGGATCCAGCATTTT. V is TRBV6-1 and J is TRBJ1-5; D call uncertain. The CDR3 contains 11 residues. V was shortened by 8 bases and J by 12 bases, with 14 bases between the two germline ends. CDR1 and CDR2 (germline): MNHNS, SASEGT.